This TCR beta chain was observed in a study of T cells in Graves' hyperthyroidism and ophthalmopathy. In the study overall: Peripheral blood was secured at the point of initial diagnosis, before any treatment.

Hyperthyroidism in the patients, aged 18 to 65, was newly diagnosed and under 2 months in duration. Amplified TCR beta CDR3 regions came from RNA transcripts. During a first-round RT-PCR of the TCR CDR3, the HTBI primer set was used. TCRdb called the multiplex PCR reads again in MiXCR, with one record for every CDR3 protein. This table has 500,000 to 700,000 distinct CDR3 sequences, over 15% appearing once. This clonotype showed up many times. Sequencing was performed on blood. The TCR originated in a woman aged 18-29 years with Graves' hyperthyroidism.

The CDR3 sequence is CASSLKAFNGYTF. DNA for the CDR3: TGCGCCAGCAGCTTGAAGGCCTTTAATGGCTACACCTTC. The V and J genes are TRBV5-1 and TRBJ1-2; D not resolved. The CDR3 contains 13 residues. Germline V gives CDR1 SGHRS, CDR2 YFSETQ. Trimming cost V 1 base and J 6 bases, with 10 bases left between them.